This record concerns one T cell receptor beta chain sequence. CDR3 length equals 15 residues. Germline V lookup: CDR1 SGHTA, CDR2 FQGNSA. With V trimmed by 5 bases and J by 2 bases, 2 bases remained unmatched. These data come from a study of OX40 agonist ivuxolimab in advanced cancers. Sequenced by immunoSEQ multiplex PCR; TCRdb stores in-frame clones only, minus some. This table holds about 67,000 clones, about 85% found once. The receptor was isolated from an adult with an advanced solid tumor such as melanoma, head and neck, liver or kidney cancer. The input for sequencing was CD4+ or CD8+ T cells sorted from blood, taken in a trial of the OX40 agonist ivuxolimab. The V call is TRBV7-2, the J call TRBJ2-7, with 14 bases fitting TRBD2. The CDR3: CASSLGLAGAYEQYF. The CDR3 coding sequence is TGTGCCAGCAGCCTGGGACTAGCGGGGGCCTACGAGCAGTACTTC.